Below are 21 T cell receptor beta chains sequenced from a single sample in a study of siplizumab effects on memory and regulatory T cells. Method: immunoSEQ multiplex PCR; TCRdb's copy keeps in-frame clones and lacks some. This table has under 70,000 clones, 70% to 85% appearing once. Material for sequencing was memory CD4+ T cells sorted from blood. These receptors all stem from a human donor in good health.

Only one count was recorded for this clone. This chain connects TRBV11-1 to TRBJ1-1, with D tentatively TRBD1 (6 bases). V lost 0 bases, J lost 9 bases, and 11 bases lay in between. The V gene's germline CDR1 is SGHAT and CDR2 FQDESV (reference sequence). The CDR3 has 13 amino acids. CDR3 amino acids: CASSLAGTKKAFF. The CDR3 nucleotides are TGTGCCAGCAGCTTAGCCGGGACAAAGAAAGCTTTCTTT. Full variable domain (missing parts from reference TRBV11-1 and TRBJ1-1): EAEVAQSPRYKITEKSQAVAFWCDPISGHATLYWYRQILGQGPELLVQFQDESVVDDSQLPKDRFSAERLKGVDSTLKIQPAELGDSAMYLCASSLAGTKKAFFGQGTRLTVV.

This clone was seen only once. The rearrangement links TRBV12-5 to TRBJ2-1; D gene uncertain. CDR1 is LGHNT and CDR2 is FRNRAP in the germline V gene. This CDR3 contains 17 residues. V dropped 0 bases and J dropped 0 bases, with 12 bases sitting between them. Written as DNA, the CDR3 is TGTGCTAGTGGTTTGGTACGAGGTTCTAGCTCCTACAATGAGCAGTTCTTC. Translation: CASGLVRGSSSYNEQFF.

The chain is built from TRBV5-4 and TRBJ1-1, with D perhaps TRBD1 (5 bases). V was pared by 0 bases and J by 5 bases, with 5 bases between. The CDR3 length is 12 residues. Germline values: CDR1 SGHNT, CDR2 YYREEE (reference sequence). CDR3 bases: TGTGCCAGCAGCTTGGAGGGGACTGAAGCTTTCTTT. It encodes CASSLEGTEAFF. Supplemented by reference TRBV5-4 and TRBJ1-1, the full variable domain reads ETGVTQSPTHLIKTRGQQVTLRCSSQSGHNTVSWYQQALGQGPQFIFQYYREEENGRGNFPPRFSGLQFPNYSSELNVNALELDDSALYLCASSLEGTEAFFGQGTRLTVV.

This clone was counted once. This rearrangement joins TRBV28 to TRBJ1-4; D is unclear. The CDR3 totals 15 residues. Trimming stripped 6 bases from V and 0 bases from J, with 11 bases between. Germline V gives CDR1 MDHEN, CDR2 SYDVKM. The CDR3 DNA follows: TGTGCCAGCAGCTCTTACAGAACAACTAATGAAAAACTGTTTTTT. It encodes CASSSYRTTNEKLFF.

The DNA of the CDR3 is TGTGCCAGCGCCCGGGGGGGGAACGAAAAACTGTTTTTT. Translating gives CASARGGNEKLFF. This chain joins TRBV7-2 and TRBJ1-4, with D tentatively TRBD1 (5 bases). Deletions cut 8 bases from V and 8 bases from J, with 15 bases between. The germline V gene encodes CDR1 SGHTA and CDR2 FQGNSA. CDR3 size: 13 residues.

The chain joins TRBV14 to TRBJ1-6; D gene unclear. This CDR3 has 16 residues. The germline gives CDR1 SGHDN, CDR2 FVKESK. V was trimmed by 2 bases and J by 0 bases, leaving 8 bases between them. The CDR3 DNA reads as TGTGCCAGCAGCCAATTGGCAGTCTCCTATAATTCACCCCTCCACTTT. This translates into CASSQLAVSYNSPLHF.

This clone was detected once. V usage is TRBV9 and J usage is TRBJ1-1, with D possibly matching TRBD1 (6 bases). Looked up from germline, CDR1 is SGDLS and CDR2 is YYNGEE. Trimming stripped 3 bases from V and 4 bases from J, with 13 bases between. This CDR3 has 14 residues. CDR3 protein: CASSAGQQITEAFF. The CDR3 DNA reads as TGTGCCAGCAGCGCAGGACAGCAAATCACTGAAGCTTTCTTT.

V usage is TRBV6-5 and J usage is TRBJ1-1, with TRBD1 matching 10 bases. The CDR3 is made up of 14 amino acids. The germline V gene has CDR1 MNHEY and CDR2 SVGAGI. Trimming took 6 bases from V and 6 from J; bases not matched to a gene: 7. CDR3 coding DNA: TGTGCCAGCAGAAAGGGACAGGGGATCCCTGAAGCTTTCTTT. This sequence encodes CASRKGQGIPEAFF.

The chain is built from TRBV7-3 and TRBJ2-1, with a weak D call TRBD1 (6 bases). V was clipped by 6 bases and J by 4 bases, with 25 bases between them. CDR1 is SGHTA and CDR2 is FQGTGA in the germline V gene. The length of the CDR3 is 18 residues. CDR3 DNA: TGTGCCAGCAGTCCGCAGGGGCCTTCTGGGGGCCTTTACAATGAGCAGTTCTTC. Encoded protein: CASSPQGPSGGLYNEQFF.

The rearrangement links TRBV4-2 to TRBJ1-5; 8 nucleotides line up with TRBD1. The CDR3 is 17 amino acids. V shed 2 bases and J 1 base; nucleotides not matched to a gene: 7. Germline V gene sequence: CDR1 LGHNA, CDR2 YNFKEQ. The DNA for the CDR3 is TGTGCCAGCAGCCAACAAGATCAGGGGGCAAGCAATCAGCCCCAGCATTTT. Encoded protein: CASSQQDQGASNQPQHF.

Comment on this clone: The sample holds other DNA sequences that translate to the same CDR3. The V and J genes are TRBV5-1 and TRBJ1-2; D may be TRBD1 (5 bases). The CDR3 covers 14 residues. Trimming removed 1 base from V and 6 bases from J, with 13 bases in between. Germline V gene lookup returns CDR1 SGHRS and CDR2 YFSETQ. Written as DNA, the CDR3 is TGCGCCAGCAGCTTGAATCAGGGAGAGGATGGCTACACCTTC. Its translation: CASSLNQGEDGYTF.

The chain links TRBV6-5 to TRBJ1-4; no definite D call. The CDR3 is made up of 15 amino acids. Germline V gives CDR1 MNHEY, CDR2 SVGAGI. Trimming removed 2 bases at V and 0 bases at J, with 7 bases between. The chain's CDR3 is CASSYRPPTNEKLFF. The CDR3 DNA follows: TGTGCCAGCAGTTACCGCCCCCCAACTAATGAAAAACTGTTTTTT.

The chain has TRBV6-1 and TRBJ2-4; D assignment may be TRBD1 or TRBD2 (5 bases each). Per germline, CDR1 MNHNS and CDR2 SASEGT. The CDR3 has 14 amino acids. V lost 6 bases and J lost 4, with 13 bases in between. CDR3 residues: CASRGTVEKNIQYF. Written as DNA, the CDR3 is TGTGCCAGCAGAGGGACGGTCGAAAAAAACATTCAGTACTTC.

This clone was picked up one time. The V gene is TRBV5-1, the J gene TRBJ2-3; D ambiguous. The CDR3 covers 15 residues. Trimming cost V 0 bases and J 1 base, with 9 bases left between them. Germline CDR1 SGHRS, CDR2 YFSETQ. CDR3 DNA: TGCGCCAGCAGCTTGGTCGGAATCGGCACAGATACGCAGTATTTT. Protein: CASSLVGIGTDTQYF.

V and J are TRBV19 and TRBJ1-1; 12 nucleotides align to TRBD1. Germline CDR1 reads LNHDA; CDR2 reads SQIVND (reference sequence). There are 13 residues in the CDR3. V lost 6 bases and J lost 4; bases outside the gene matches: 0. The chain's CDR3 is CASRGQGATEAFF. DNA for the CDR3: TGTGCCAGTAGGGGACAGGGGGCCACTGAAGCTTTCTTT.

The rearrangement uses TRBV9 and TRBJ2-7; D is unresolved. V lost 0 bases and J 0 bases, leaving 10 bases between the germline ends. The CDR3 length is 15 residues. Germline loops: CDR1 SGDLS, CDR2 YYNGEE. In nucleotides, the CDR3 is TGTGCCAGCAGCGTAGGGTGGTCAGACTCCTACGAGCAGTACTTC. It specifies CASSVGWSDSYEQYF.

The chain uses TRBV6-5 and TRBJ2-1; 15 bases agree with TRBD2. Looked up from germline, CDR1 is MNHEY and CDR2 is SVGAGI. Unmatched junction bases numbered 6, after V lost 6 bases and J lost 9 bases. The CDR3 has 15 amino acids. The CDR3 nucleotides read TGTGCCAGCAGCCTGGGACTAGCGGGGGGAGTTGAGCAGTTCTTC. Residues: CASSLGLAGGVEQFF.

The chain combines TRBV28 with TRBJ1-2; no firm D call. The CDR3 spans 13 residues. The V and J ends lost 5 bases and 3 bases respectively, with 10 bases between them. CDR1 is MDHEN and CDR2 is SYDVKM in the germline V gene. The CDR3 region has the DNA TGTGCCAGCAGTCTGCCCCGGGACTATGGCTACACCTTC. Its protein is CASSLPRDYGYTF.

J is TRBJ2-1 and V is TRBV4-3; D is uncertain. V lost 0 bases, J lost 0 bases, and 9 bases lay in between. This CDR3 region has 16 residues. The germline gives CDR1 LGHNA, CDR2 YSLEER. CDR3 sequence (DNA): TGCGCCAGCAGCCAAGAATTGGCCTACTCCTACAATGAGCAGTTCTTC. Amino acids: CASSQELAYSYNEQFF.

The chain combines TRBV5-1 with TRBJ2-3, with TRBD1 identical over 8 bases. J gave up 3 bases and V 2 bases, and 8 bases lay outside the gene matches. The CDR3 sequence is 16 residues long. Germline V gene data show CDR1 as SGHRS and CDR2 as YFSETQ. CDR3 region: CASSFQGQGGTDTQYF. The DNA of the CDR3 is TGCGCCAGCAGCTTCCAAGGACAGGGTGGTACAGATACGCAGTATTTT. Variable domain in full (rest from reference TRBV5-1 and TRBJ2-3): KAGVTQTPRYLIKTRGQQVTLSCSPISGHRSVSWYQQTPGQGLQFLFEYFSETQRNKGNFPGRFSGRQFSNSRSEMNVSTLELGDSALYLCASSFQGQGGTDTQYFGPGTRLTVL.

This rearrangement joins TRBV7-9 to TRBJ1-1, with D unclear. The V gene lost 2 bases and the J gene lost 8 bases, with 9 bases spanning the gap. Germline lookup yields CDR1 SEHNR and CDR2 FQNEAQ (reference sequence). The CDR3 runs to 12 residues. The CDR3 region has the DNA TGTGCCAGCAGCTTAAAAACTCTAGAAGCTTTCTTT. Protein: CASSLKTLEAFF.